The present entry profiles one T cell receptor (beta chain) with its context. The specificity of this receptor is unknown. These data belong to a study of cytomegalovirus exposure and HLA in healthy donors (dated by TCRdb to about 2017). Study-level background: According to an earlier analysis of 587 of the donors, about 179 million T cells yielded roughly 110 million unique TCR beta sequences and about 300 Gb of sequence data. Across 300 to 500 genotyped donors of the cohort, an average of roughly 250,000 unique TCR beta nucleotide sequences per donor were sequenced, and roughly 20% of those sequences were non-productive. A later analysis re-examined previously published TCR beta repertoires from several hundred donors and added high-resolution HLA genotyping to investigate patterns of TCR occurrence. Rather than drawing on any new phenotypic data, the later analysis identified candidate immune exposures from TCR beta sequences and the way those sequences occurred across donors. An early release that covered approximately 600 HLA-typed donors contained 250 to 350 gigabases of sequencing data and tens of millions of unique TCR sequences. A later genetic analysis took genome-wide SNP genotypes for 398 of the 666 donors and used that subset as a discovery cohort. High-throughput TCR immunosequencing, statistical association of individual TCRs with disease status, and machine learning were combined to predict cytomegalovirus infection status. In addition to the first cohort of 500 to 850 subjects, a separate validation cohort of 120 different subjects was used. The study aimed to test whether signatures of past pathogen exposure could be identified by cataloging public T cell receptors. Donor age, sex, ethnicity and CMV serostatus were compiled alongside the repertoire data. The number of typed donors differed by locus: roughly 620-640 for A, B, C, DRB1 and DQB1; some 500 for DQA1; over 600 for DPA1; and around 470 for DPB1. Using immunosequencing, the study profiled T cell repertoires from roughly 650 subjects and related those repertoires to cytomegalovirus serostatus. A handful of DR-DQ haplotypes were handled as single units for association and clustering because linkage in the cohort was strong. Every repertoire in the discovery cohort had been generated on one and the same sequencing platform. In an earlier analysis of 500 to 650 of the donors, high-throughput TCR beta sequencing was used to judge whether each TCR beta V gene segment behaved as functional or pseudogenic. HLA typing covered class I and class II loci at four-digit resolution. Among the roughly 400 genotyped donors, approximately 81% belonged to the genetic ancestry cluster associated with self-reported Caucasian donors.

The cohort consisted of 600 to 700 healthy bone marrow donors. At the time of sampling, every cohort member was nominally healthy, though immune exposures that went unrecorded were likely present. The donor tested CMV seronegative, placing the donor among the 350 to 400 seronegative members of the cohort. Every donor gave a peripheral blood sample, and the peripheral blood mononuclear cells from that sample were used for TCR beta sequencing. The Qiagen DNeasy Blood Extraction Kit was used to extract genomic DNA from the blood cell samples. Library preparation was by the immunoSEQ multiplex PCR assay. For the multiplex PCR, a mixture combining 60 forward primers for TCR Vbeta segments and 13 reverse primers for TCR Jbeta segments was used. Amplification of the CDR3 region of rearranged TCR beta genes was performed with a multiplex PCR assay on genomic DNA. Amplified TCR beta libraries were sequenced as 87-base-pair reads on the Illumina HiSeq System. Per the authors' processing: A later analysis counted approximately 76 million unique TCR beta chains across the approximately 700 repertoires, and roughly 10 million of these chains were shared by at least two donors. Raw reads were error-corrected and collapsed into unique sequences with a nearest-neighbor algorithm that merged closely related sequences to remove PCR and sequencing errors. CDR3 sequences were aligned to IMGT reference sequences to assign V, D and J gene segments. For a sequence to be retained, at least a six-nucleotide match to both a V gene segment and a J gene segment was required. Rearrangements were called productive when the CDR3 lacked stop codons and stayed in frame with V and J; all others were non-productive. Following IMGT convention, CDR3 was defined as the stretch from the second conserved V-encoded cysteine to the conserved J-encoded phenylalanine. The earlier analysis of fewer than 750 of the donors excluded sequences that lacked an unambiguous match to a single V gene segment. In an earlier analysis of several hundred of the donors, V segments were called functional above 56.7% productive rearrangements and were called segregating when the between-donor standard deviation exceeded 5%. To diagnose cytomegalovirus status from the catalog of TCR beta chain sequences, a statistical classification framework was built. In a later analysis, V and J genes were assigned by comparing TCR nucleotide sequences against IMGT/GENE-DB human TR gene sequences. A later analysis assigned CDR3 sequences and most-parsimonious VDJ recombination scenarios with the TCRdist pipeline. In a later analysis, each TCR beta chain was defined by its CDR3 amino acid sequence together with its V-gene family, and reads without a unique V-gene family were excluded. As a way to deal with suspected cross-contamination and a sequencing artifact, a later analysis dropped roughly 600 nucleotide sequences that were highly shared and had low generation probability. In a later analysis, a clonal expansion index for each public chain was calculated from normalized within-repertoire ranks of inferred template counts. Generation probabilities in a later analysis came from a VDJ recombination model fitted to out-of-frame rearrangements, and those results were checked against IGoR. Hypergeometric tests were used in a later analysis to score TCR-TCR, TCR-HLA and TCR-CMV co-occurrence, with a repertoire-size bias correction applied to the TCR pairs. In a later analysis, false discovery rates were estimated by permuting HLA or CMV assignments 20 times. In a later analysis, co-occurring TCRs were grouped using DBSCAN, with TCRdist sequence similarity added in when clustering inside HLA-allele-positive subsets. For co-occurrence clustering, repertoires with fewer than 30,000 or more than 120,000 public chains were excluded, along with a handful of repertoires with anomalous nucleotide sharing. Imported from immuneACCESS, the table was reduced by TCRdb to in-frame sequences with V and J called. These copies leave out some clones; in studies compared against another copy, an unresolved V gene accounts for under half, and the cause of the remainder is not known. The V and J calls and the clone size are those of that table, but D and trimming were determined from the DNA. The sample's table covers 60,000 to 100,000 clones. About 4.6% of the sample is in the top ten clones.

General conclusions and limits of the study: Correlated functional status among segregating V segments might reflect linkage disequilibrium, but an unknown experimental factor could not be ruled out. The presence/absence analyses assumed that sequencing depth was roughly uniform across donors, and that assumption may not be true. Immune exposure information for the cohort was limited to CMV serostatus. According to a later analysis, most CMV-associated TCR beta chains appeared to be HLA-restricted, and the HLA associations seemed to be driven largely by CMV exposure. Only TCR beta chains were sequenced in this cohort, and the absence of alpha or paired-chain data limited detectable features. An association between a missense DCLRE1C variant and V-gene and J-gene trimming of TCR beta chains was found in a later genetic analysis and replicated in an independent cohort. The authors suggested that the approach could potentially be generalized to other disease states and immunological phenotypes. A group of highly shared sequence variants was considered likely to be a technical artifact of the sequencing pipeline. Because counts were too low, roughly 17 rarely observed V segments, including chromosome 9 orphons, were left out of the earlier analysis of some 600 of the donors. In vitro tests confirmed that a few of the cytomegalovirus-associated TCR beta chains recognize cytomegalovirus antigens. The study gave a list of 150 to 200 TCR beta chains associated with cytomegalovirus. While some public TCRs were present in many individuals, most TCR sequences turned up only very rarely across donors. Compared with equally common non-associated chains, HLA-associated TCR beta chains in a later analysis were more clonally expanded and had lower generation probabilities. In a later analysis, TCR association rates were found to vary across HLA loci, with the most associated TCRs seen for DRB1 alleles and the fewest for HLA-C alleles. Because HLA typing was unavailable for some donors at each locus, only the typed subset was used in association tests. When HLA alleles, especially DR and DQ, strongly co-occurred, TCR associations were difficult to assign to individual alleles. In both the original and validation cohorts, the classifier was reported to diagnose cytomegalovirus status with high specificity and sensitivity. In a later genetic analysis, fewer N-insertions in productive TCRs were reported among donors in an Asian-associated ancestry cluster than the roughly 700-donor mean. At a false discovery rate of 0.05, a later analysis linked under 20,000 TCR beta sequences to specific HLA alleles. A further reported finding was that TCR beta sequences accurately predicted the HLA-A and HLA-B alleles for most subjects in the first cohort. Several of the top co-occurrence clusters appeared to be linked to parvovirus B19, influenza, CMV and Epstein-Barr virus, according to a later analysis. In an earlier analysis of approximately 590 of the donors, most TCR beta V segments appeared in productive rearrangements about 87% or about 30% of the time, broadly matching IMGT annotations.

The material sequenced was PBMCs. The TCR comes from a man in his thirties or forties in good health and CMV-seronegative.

The DNA sequence is as follows: TGCAGCGTTGGGGGGGGACAGGGAGCAGATACGCAGTATTTT. Its amino acids are CSVGGGQGADTQYF. The chain is made from TRBV29-1 and TRBJ2-3; 9 junctional bases match TRBD1. CDR1 SQVTM and CDR2 ANQGSEA were looked up in the germline V gene. The junction shows trimming of 4 bases on V and 4 bases on J, and the gene matches do not reach 6 bases of it. From cysteine to phenylalanine, the CDR3 is 14 amino acids long. Only the CDR3 DNA stays, 42 bases, in frame from base 1.